This passage covers 15 T cell receptor beta chains from one sample sequenced in a study of blood T cell repertoires in COVID-19. Assay used: immunoSEQ multiplex PCR; TCRdb lists only in-frame clones, some missing. This sample has 650,000 to 800,000 clones, with around 90% found just once. Sequenced material: peripheral blood. The receptor source for this set is a woman between 18 and 29 years old with acute or convalescent COVID-19.

V is TRBV18 and J is TRBJ1-1; no clear D. Trimming removed 3 bases from V and 1 base from J, with 9 bases in between. The germline gives CDR1 KGHSH, CDR2 LQKENI. The CDR3 spans 14 residues. DNA for the CDR3: TGTGCCAGCTCACCCCTAGGAGAGAACACTGAAGCTTTCTTT. It is translated as CASSPLGENTEAFF.

The chain recombines TRBV6-2 or TRBV6-3 with TRBJ1-5; maybe TRBD1 (5 bases). The CDR3 sequence is 15 residues long. The germline V gene has CDR1 MNHEY and CDR2 SVGEGT. Trimming took off 3 bases at V and 4 bases at J, with 13 bases between the two ends. CDR3 amino acids: CASSYVQGGNQPQHF. The CDR3 DNA follows: TGTGCCAGCAGTTATGTTCAGGGAGGGAATCAGCCCCAGCATTTT.

The rearrangement links TRBV12-3 or TRBV12-4 to TRBJ1-1; 9 bases fit TRBD1. This CDR3 has 13 amino acids. Germline trimming cut 8 bases from V and 5 bases from J; bases unmatched to any gene: 6. In DNA form, the CDR3 reads TGTGCCAGCCACAGGGGGCCGGGGACTGAAGCTTTCTTT. Translating gives CASHRGPGTEAFF.

The count of this clone is one. The chain couples TRBV28 to TRBJ1-5; no clear D. Germline V gene lookup returns CDR1 MDHEN and CDR2 SYDVKM. V lost 2 bases and J lost 0, with 5 bases in between. This CDR3 region has 14 residues. The CDR3 bases are TGTGCCAGCAGTTTAGGCAGTAGCAATCAGCCCCAGCATTTT. Translation gives CASSLGSSNQPQHF.

The V gene is TRBV11-2, the J gene TRBJ2-7, with 7 bases identical to TRBD1. Germline trimming cut 0 bases from V and 9 bases from J; bases unmatched to any gene: 14. Germline V CDR1 and CDR2: SGHAT, FQNNGV. This CDR3 spans 16 amino acids. CDR3 in amino acids: CASSLDLQGPGNGQYF. The CDR3, as DNA: TGTGCCAGCAGCTTAGATCTACAGGGGCCAGGGAATGGGCAGTACTTC.

The rearrangement joins TRBV12-3 or TRBV12-4 to TRBJ2-2, with D uncertain. The CDR3 is 12 amino acids. The V and J ends lost 3 bases and 7 bases respectively, with 6 bases between them. CDR3 residues: CASSFVDGELFF. As DNA, the CDR3 is TGTGCCAGCAGTTTTGTAGACGGGGAGCTGTTTTTT.

This clone was counted between two and nine times. The chain has TRBV18 and TRBJ1-1, with 11 bases that match TRBD1. Per the germline V gene, CDR1 is KGHSH and CDR2 is LQKENI. V shed 3 bases, J shed 10 bases, and the junction held 7 bases outside the gene matches. This CDR3 region has 14 residues. The CDR3 is CASSPGQGALRAFF. DNA of the CDR3: TGTGCCAGCTCACCCGGACAGGGGGCTTTACGAGCTTTCTTT.

This clone was detected once. This sequence joins TRBV5-1 and TRBJ1-1, with 8 bases aligning to TRBD1. From germline, CDR1 is SGHRS and CDR2 YFSETQ. The CDR3 is 15 residues long. The ends lost 6 bases at V and 0 bases at J; junction bases unmatched: 7. CDR3 amino acids: CASTPRQGLNTEAFF. In nucleotides, the CDR3 is TGCGCCAGCACTCCAAGACAGGGGTTGAACACTGAAGCTTTCTTT.

J is TRBJ2-1 and V is TRBV5-4; D is possibly TRBD1 (5 bases). The CDR3 length is 14 residues. Trimming pared 4 bases from V and 1 base from J, leaving 9 bases between. Germline lookup yields CDR1 SGHNT and CDR2 YYREEE (reference sequence). DNA for the CDR3: TGTGCCAGCAGCCCAGACAGTTCCTACAATGAGCAGTTCTTC. Translating it yields CASSPDSSYNEQFF.

This chain links TRBV5-1 with TRBJ1-3, with D possibly matching TRBD1 (5 bases). This CDR3 spans 14 amino acids. From germline, CDR1 is SGHRS and CDR2 YFSETQ. Trimming shortened V by 4 bases and J by 9 bases, and 17 bases separated the two germline ends. CDR3 loop: CASSPRRGAGTIYF. The CDR3 DNA is TGCGCCAGCAGCCCGAGGAGGGGCGCGGGCACCATATATTTT.

This sequence joins TRBV3-1 (or the pseudogene TRBV3-2) and TRBJ1-1, with 7 nucleotides matching TRBD1. V lost 6 bases, J lost 6 bases, and 4 bases stayed unmatched. Germline loops: CDR1 LGHDT, CDR2 YNNKEL (reference sequence). This CDR3 contains 12 residues. The CDR3 DNA reads TGTGCCAGCAGGCTCGGACAGGCTGAAGCTTTCTTT. Its translation is CASRLGQAEAFF.

This chain uses TRBV27 with TRBJ2-1, with unresolved D. The CDR3 loop spans 11 amino acids. Trimming shortened V by 3 bases and J by 7 bases, and 4 bases separated the two germline ends. The V gene's germline CDR1 is MNHEY and CDR2 SMNVEV (reference sequence). The CDR3 loop is CASSFLNEQFF. CDR3 in DNA: TGTGCCAGCAGTTTCCTAAATGAGCAGTTCTTC.

The gene calls are TRBV18 and TRBJ1-1; D not resolved. The germline gives CDR1 KGHSH, CDR2 LQKENI. Trimming stripped 3 bases from V and 6 bases from J, with 11 bases between. The CDR3 covers 13 residues. The CDR3 here is CASSPQTVPEAFF. CDR3 sequence (DNA): TGTGCCAGCTCACCTCAAACGGTCCCTGAAGCTTTCTTT. Looking up the rest from reference TRBV18 and TRBJ1-1 gives the full variable domain: NAGVMQNPRHLVRRRGQEARLRCSPMKGHSHVYWYRQLPEEGLKFMVYLQKENIIDESGMPKERFSAEFPKEGPSILRIQQVVRGDSAAYFCASSPQTVPEAFFGQGTRLTVV.

This chain joins TRBV9 and TRBJ1-2; TRBD1 matches at 9 bases. With 4 bases clipped from V and 5 bases from J, the junction kept 9 bases outside the gene matches. Germline V gene data show CDR1 as SGDLS and CDR2 as YYNGEE. The CDR3 is 15 amino acids. The DNA of the CDR3 is TGTGCCAGCAGCCCTGGGACAGGGATCGGGTATGGCTACACCTTC. Residues: CASSPGTGIGYGYTF.

The chain joins TRBV5-1 to TRBJ2-3; D gene unclear. V was pared by 0 bases and J by 2 bases, with 7 bases between. This CDR3 region has 14 residues. Germline values: CDR1 SGHRS, CDR2 YFSETQ. The CDR3 DNA is TGCGCCAGCAGCTTGGTCCAGAACACAGATACGCAGTATTTT. Amino acid sequence: CASSLVQNTDTQYF.